This T cell receptor (beta chain) stems from a study of blood T cells in healthy people across ages. Staff drew roughly 10 milliliters of peripheral blood from each donor. Study results and caveats: When one million T cells were used, diversity estimates were thought to be underestimates. Comparison with aged donors showed that long-lived donors had more naive CD4+ cells and higher diversity.

A second PCR of about 6 to 12 cycles used a sample-barcoded 5' primer and a J-beta primer mix. From the 5' RACE reads, TCRdb called clonotypes with MiXCR, one entry per CDR3 protein. The profile covers 270,000 or so distinct CDR3 sequences, with 25% to 30% appearing a single time and around 29% taken by the ten largest. Looked up from germline, CDR1 is MDHEN and CDR2 is SYDVKM. This CDR3 has 15 residues. Trimming removed 1 base from V and 4 bases from J, with 12 bases in between. Comments on this clonotype: The antigen is not known.

Sequencing input: blood. This TCR derives from a woman in her 70s in good health. The chain links TRBV28 to TRBJ2-3; possible D gene TRBD2, 6 bases. This CDR3 reads CASSLFGLSSDTQYF. DNA for the CDR3: TGTGCCAGCAGTTTATTCGGACTATCCTCAGATACGCAGTATTTT.